A single sample gave rise to the 10 T cell receptor beta chains below, sequenced in a study of blood T cells in healthy people across ages. Through a sample-barcoded 5' primer and a J-beta primer mix, a second PCR was run for about 6 to 12 cycles. TCRdb reprocessed the 5' RACE reads with MiXCR, giving one entry per CDR3 protein. The sample includes 550,000 to 800,000 distinct CDR3 sequences, roughly 21% of them seen just once. Sequenced sample: blood. The receptor source for this set is a man aged 70 or older in good health.

This clonotype occurred a few times. The chain combines TRBV29-1 with TRBJ1-4; maybe TRBD1 (5 bases). Germline V gene sequence: CDR1 SQVTM, CDR2 ANQGSEA. Trimming took 5 bases from V and 1 from J, leaving 11 bases between them. CDR3 size: 14 residues. The CDR3: CSVSGTETNEKLFF. The CDR3 DNA is TGCAGCGTTTCCGGGACGGAAACTAATGAAAAACTGTTTTTT.

This clonotype was seen only a few times. V usage is TRBV11-2 and J usage is TRBJ2-7; D assignment may be TRBD1 or TRBD2 (6 bases each). Germline-derived CDR1 and CDR2 are SGHAT and FQNNGV. The CDR3 has 17 amino acids. V was trimmed by 5 bases and J by 0 bases, leaving 20 bases between them. CDR3 sequence reads: CASSPLRGSGGSYEQYF. The DNA of the CDR3 is TGTGCCAGCAGCCCTCTCAGGGGTAGCGGAGGCTCCTACGAGCAGTACTTC. The variable domain in full, with the rest retrieved from reference TRBV11-2 and TRBJ2-7, is EAGVAQSPRYKIIEKRQSVAFWCNPISGHATLYWYQQILGQGPKLLIQFQNNGVVDDSQLPKDRFSAERLKGVDSTLKIQPAKLEDSAVYLCASSPLRGSGGSYEQYFGPGTRLTVT.

This clonotype was observed a handful of times. The V gene is TRBV5-1, the J gene TRBJ2-1; TRBD2 might be the D (6 bases). The V gene's germline CDR1 is SGHRS and CDR2 YFSETQ. The CDR3 covers 17 residues. Trimming took 4 bases from V and 4 from J, leaving 21 bases between them. The CDR3 reads CASSPTEGLADYNEQFF. The CDR3 DNA sequence: TGCGCCAGCAGCCCTACGGAGGGGCTAGCCGATTACAATGAGCAGTTCTTC.

The chain couples TRBV28 to TRBJ2-5, with TRBD1 identical over 9 bases. The CDR3 length is 17 residues. The V gene end was trimmed by 4 bases and the J gene end by 0 bases; junction bases not matched to a gene: 9. The germline V gene encodes CDR1 MDHEN and CDR2 SYDVKM. The CDR3 loop reads CASSSLPGTGYQETQYF. The CDR3 DNA follows: TGTGCCAGCAGTTCCTTGCCCGGGACAGGGTACCAAGAGACCCAGTACTTC.

This clonotype was recorded a few times. The chain couples TRBV29-1 to TRBJ2-5, with 11 nucleotides matching TRBD2. This CDR3 comprises 16 residues. Germline values: CDR1 SQVTM, CDR2 ANQGSEA. After removal of 1 base from V and 5 bases from J, the junction contained 9 bases not matched to a gene. Written as DNA, the CDR3 is TGCAGCGTTGAAGGACTGACTAGCGGGAATGGGGAGACCCAGTACTTC. It yields the protein CSVEGLTSGNGETQYF.

In its sample, this clonotype was seen a few times. CDR3 bases: TGTGCCATCAGACCTTCCGGGCAGGGAGGCAACGAGCAGTACTTC. This codes for CAIRPSGQGGNEQYF. J is TRBJ2-7 and V is TRBV10-3, with a weak D call TRBD2 (6 bases). The CDR3 covers 15 residues. V was trimmed by 6 bases and J by 5 bases, leaving 20 bases between them. Germline lookup yields CDR1 ENHRY and CDR2 SYGVKD.

This clonotype was recorded a few times. A junction boundary mismatches the germline segment, possibly from a read error. J is TRBJ2-5 and V is TRBV20-1, with 13 bases matching TRBD2. The CDR3 has 16 amino acids. Germline values: CDR1 DFQATT, CDR2 SNEGSKA (reference sequence). CDR3 region: CSTSATSGRGQETQYF. The DNA of the CDR3 is TGCAGTACTAGCGCCACTAGCGGGAGGGGACAAGAGACCCAGTACTTC.

This clonotype was seen a handful of times. V gene TRBV9 combines with J gene TRBJ1-2, with 8 bases fitting TRBD1. The CDR3 runs 14 residues. Trimming at V came to 0 bases and at J to 8 bases, leaving 6 bases not matched to a gene. Germline lookup yields CDR1 SGDLS and CDR2 YYNGEE. The CDR3 nucleotides read TGTGCCAGCAGCGTAGGAAACAGGGGGAACGGCTACACCTTC. Its translation is CASSVGNRGNGYTF.

This chain joins TRBV25-1 and TRBJ2-5, with TRBD1 matching 7 bases. CDR1 MGHDK and CDR2 SYGVNS come from the germline V gene. V lost 3 bases to trimming and J lost 5 bases; unmatched junction nucleotides: 6. This CDR3 is built from 14 residues. CDR3 sequence (DNA): TGTGCCAGCAGTGAGACAGGGCCGGGGGAGACCCAGTACTTC. Its translation: CASSETGPGETQYF.

This clonotype was counted between two and nine times. The chain joins TRBV20-1 to TRBJ1-1, with TRBD1 identical over 7 bases. The CDR3 extends over 14 amino acids. J lost 2 bases, V lost 2 bases, and 5 bases had no gene match. CDR1 is DFQATT, CDR2 SNEGSKA, per germline (reference sequence). This chain's CDR3 is CSARPTGLNTEAFF. The CDR3 DNA reads TGCAGTGCTAGACCGACAGGGTTAAACACTGAAGCTTTCTTT.